The next 5 T cell receptor beta chains were all read from a single sample in a study of T cell responses to AZD1222 COVID-19 vaccine. TCRdb's copy holds only in-frame clones and misses some; the assay was immunoSEQ multiplex PCR. This table holds about 140,000 clones, over 90% found once. Sequences were derived from peripheral blood, sampled on day 0 of MenACWY control vaccination. The receptors were gathered from an adult in good health.

J is TRBJ1-3 and V is TRBV10-3; TRBD1 agrees at 11 bases. V gave up 0 bases and J gave up 4 bases; unmatched junction bases: 2. This CDR3 is built from 16 residues. The germline V gene has CDR1 ENHRY and CDR2 SYGVKD. Written as DNA, the CDR3 is TGTGCCATCAGTGAGTCTGGACAGGGGGCGGGAAACACCATATATTTT. The encoded protein is CAISESGQGAGNTIYF.

This sequence joins TRBV5-1 and TRBJ1-2; TRBD1 might be the D (5 bases). The CDR3 spans 15 residues. Germline values: CDR1 SGHRS, CDR2 YFSETQ. Trimming left V 7 bases short and J 4 bases short, with 20 bases between. In DNA, the CDR3 is TGCGCCAGCCGAAAGGGTGGGGGGGACCCCTATGGCTACACCTTC. It codes for CASRKGGGDPYGYTF.

The rearrangement uses TRBV10-3 and TRBJ2-1, with a weak D call TRBD1 (6 bases). Trimming cost V 2 bases and J 6 bases, with 11 bases left between them. The CDR3 consists of 14 residues. Germline CDR1 reads ENHRY; CDR2 reads SYGVKD. CDR3: CAISERPGVNEQFF. The CDR3 DNA sequence: TGTGCCATCAGTGAGAGGCCAGGGGTCAATGAGCAGTTCTTC.

The chain couples TRBV19 to TRBJ1-5, with 12 bases aligning to TRBD1. Losses at the gene ends were 8 bases for V and 6 bases for J; bases not matched to a gene: 11. The length of the CDR3 is 16 residues. CDR1 is LNHDA and CDR2 is SQIVND in the germline V gene (reference sequence). The CDR3 spells CASHRLGTGGGQPQHF. As DNA, the CDR3 is TGTGCCAGTCATCGACTGGGGACAGGGGGCGGTCAGCCCCAGCATTTT.

The V gene is TRBV28, the J gene TRBJ2-5, with 8 positions matching TRBD1. V was pared by 7 bases and J by 3 bases, with 7 bases of the junction left unmatched. The CDR3 is 14 amino acids. Germline CDR1 MDHEN, CDR2 SYDVKM. The CDR3 DNA follows: TGTGCCAGCATCCCCAGGGGGCGAAAAGAGACCCAGTACTTC. Its translation is CASIPRGRKETQYF.